The rows below give T cell receptor beta chains drawn from one sample of a study of T cell responses to AZD1222 COVID-19 vaccine. Assay used: immunoSEQ multiplex PCR; TCRdb lists only in-frame clones, some missing. The table has about 69,000 clones, 83% seen once; the top ten hold around a quarter. The source material was peripheral blood, sampled 28 days after the second AZD1222 dose. The receptors shown here come from an adult who received the AZD1222 COVID-19 vaccine. Each CDR3 is given with its conserved first and last residue. The order of the fields is D gene, clone size, J gene, V gene, CDR3 protein, CDR3 DNA. The D gene is left open where the match is weak. The listing skips clone size in some rows; elsewhere it reads once, few, many or a size class.

d_call: TRBD1
clone_size: .
j_call: TRBJ1-2
v_call: TRBV27
cdr3_aa: CASSPWTGYYGYTF
cdr3_nt: TGTGCCAGCAGTCCCTGGACAGGGTACTATGGCTACACCTTC

d_call: TRBD1
clone_size: .
j_call: TRBJ1-2
v_call: TRBV19
cdr3_aa: CASTDRGQHYGYTF
cdr3_nt: TGTGCCAGTACAGACAGGGGGCAACACTATGGCTACACCTTC

d_call: .
clone_size: .
j_call: TRBJ1-2
v_call: TRBV5-1
cdr3_aa: CASSLGGSVGIVNYGYTF
cdr3_nt: TGCGCCAGCAGCTTGGGCGGGAGCGTAGGCATCGTCAACTATGGCTACACCTTC

d_call: .
clone_size: .
j_call: TRBJ2-2
v_call: TRBV19
cdr3_aa: CASLTGRYGELFF
cdr3_nt: TGTGCCAGTCTGACAGGGAGGTACGGGGAGCTGTTTTTT

d_call: .
clone_size: .
j_call: TRBJ1-4
v_call: TRBV11-2
cdr3_aa: CASSPGGAGREKLFF
cdr3_nt: TGTGCCAGCAGCCCCGGAGGGGCAGGGCGTGAAAAACTGTTTTTT

d_call: .
clone_size: once
j_call: TRBJ1-1
v_call: TRBV9
cdr3_aa: CASSRGAASTEAFF
cdr3_nt: TGTGCCAGCAGCCGGGGGGCGGCCAGCACTGAAGCTTTCTTT

d_call: .
clone_size: .
j_call: TRBJ1-6
v_call: TRBV7-6
cdr3_aa: CASSQVGEINSPLHF
cdr3_nt: TGTGCCAGCAGCCAAGTCGGCGAGATTAATTCACCCCTCCACTTT

d_call: .
clone_size: once
j_call: TRBJ1-2
v_call: TRBV6-5
cdr3_aa: CASATANYGYTF
cdr3_nt: TGTGCCAGCGCGACAGCTAACTATGGCTACACCTTC

d_call: TRBD1
clone_size: .
j_call: TRBJ2-7
v_call: TRBV5-1
cdr3_aa: CASSSRQGGRDEQYF
cdr3_nt: TGCGCCAGCAGCTCCAGACAGGGGGGCAGGGACGAGCAGTACTTC

d_call: .
clone_size: .
j_call: TRBJ2-1
v_call: TRBV5-1
cdr3_aa: CASSLERERYNEQFF
cdr3_nt: TGCGCCAGCAGCTTGGAACGGGAGAGGTACAATGAGCAGTTCTTC

d_call: .
clone_size: .
j_call: TRBJ2-2
v_call: TRBV11-2
cdr3_aa: CASSPRRSTGELFF
cdr3_nt: TGTGCCAGCAGCCCGAGGCGCAGCACCGGGGAGCTGTTTTTT

d_call: .
clone_size: .
j_call: TRBJ1-2
v_call: TRBV18
cdr3_aa: CASSPRESYGYTF
cdr3_nt: TGTGCCAGCTCACCCCGGGAAAGCTATGGCTACACCTTC

d_call: .
clone_size: .
j_call: TRBJ2-3
v_call: TRBV27
cdr3_aa: CASSGLMSRLVGRDTQYF
cdr3_nt: TGTGCCAGCAGTGGCCTTATGTCCCGACTAGTTGGTCGAGATACGCAGTATTTT

d_call: TRBD1
clone_size: .
j_call: TRBJ2-7
v_call: TRBV11-2
cdr3_aa: CASSLRQGDSYEQYF
cdr3_nt: TGTGCCAGCAGCTTAAGACAGGGCGATTCCTACGAGCAGTACTTC

d_call: TRBD1
clone_size: .
j_call: TRBJ2-3
v_call: TRBV5-1
cdr3_aa: CASSVGQDLDTQYF
cdr3_nt: TGCGCCAGCAGCGTGGGACAGGACCTTGATACGCAGTATTTT

d_call: .
clone_size: .
j_call: TRBJ2-1
v_call: TRBV30
cdr3_aa: CAWSRGSGYNEQFF
cdr3_nt: TGTGCCTGGAGTAGGGGTAGCGGCTACAATGAGCAGTTCTTC

d_call: .
clone_size: .
j_call: TRBJ2-1
v_call: TRBV29-1
cdr3_aa: CSVTASGSYNEQFF
cdr3_nt: TGCAGCGTAACAGCTTCGGGCTCCTACAATGAGCAGTTCTTC

d_call: TRBD1
clone_size: .
j_call: TRBJ2-7
v_call: TRBV18
cdr3_aa: CASSPMRQGVDEQYF
cdr3_nt: TGTGCCAGCTCACCGATGCGACAGGGGGTCGACGAGCAGTACTTC

d_call: .
clone_size: .
j_call: TRBJ1-1
v_call: TRBV15
cdr3_aa: CATSREGGTEAFF
cdr3_nt: TGTGCCACCAGCAGAGAAGGGGGTACTGAAGCTTTCTTT

d_call: TRBD2
clone_size: .
j_call: TRBJ2-7
v_call: TRBV7-2
cdr3_aa: CASSREGGNYEQYF
cdr3_nt: TGTGCCAGCAGCCGGGAGGGAGGTAACTACGAGCAGTACTTC

d_call: TRBD2
clone_size: .
j_call: TRBJ2-3
v_call: TRBV10-3
cdr3_aa: CAISGIAGGLSDTQYF
cdr3_nt: TGTGCCATCAGTGGGATAGCGGGGGGCCTTTCAGATACGCAGTATTTT

d_call: .
clone_size: once
j_call: TRBJ2-7
v_call: TRBV11-2
cdr3_aa: CASSKERTSYEQYF
cdr3_nt: TGTGCCAGCAGCAAAGAAAGGACCTCCTACGAGCAGTACTTC

d_call: .
clone_size: .
j_call: TRBJ1-2
v_call: TRBV2
cdr3_aa: CASRWSGDYGYTF
cdr3_nt: TGTGCCAGCAGGTGGTCAGGGGACTATGGCTACACCTTC

d_call: .
clone_size: .
j_call: TRBJ1-1
v_call: TRBV6-5
cdr3_aa: CASPNRARRAFF
cdr3_nt: TGTGCCAGCCCTAACCGCGCGAGGAGGGCTTTCTTT

d_call: .
clone_size: .
j_call: TRBJ2-2
v_call: TRBV10-1
cdr3_aa: CASRLGPRTGELFF
cdr3_nt: TGCGCCAGCAGACTCGGCCCGAGGACCGGGGAGCTGTTTTTT